This TCR beta chain was identified in a study of spatial heterogeneity in lung cancer. The time point here: sample taken at primary tumor resection. Whole RNA came from tumor, nontumor lung or frozen PBMC and was sequenced without being sorted. Each CDR3 protein is one row after TCRdb ran MiXCR on the 5' RACE reads. The sample has 4,000 to 5,500 distinct CDR3 sequences, around 20% seen once; the top ten hold 20% to 25%. Trimming took 4 bases from V and 6 from J; bases not matched to a gene: 11. The germline gives CDR1 MNHNY, CDR2 SVGAGI (reference sequence). The CDR3 covers 16 residues. By share of the sample, this clonotype is medium-sized.

This clonotype was sampled from a male donor with early-stage non-small cell lung cancer. The chain carries TRBV6-6 and TRBJ2-1, with TRBD1 matching 8 bases. This material consisted of normal lung tissue next to the tumor, taken at surgery. DNA for the CDR3: TGTGCCAGCAGTTCCCGGACAGGGAAGGGAGTCAATGAGCAGTTCTTC. This encodes CASSSRTGKGVNEQFF.